This TCR beta chain originates from a study of memory CD4+ T cells and cytomegalovirus serostatus. As for the study in general: Of the healthy Belgian adults, nine or ten were CMV seropositive and around 22 seronegative.

About this clone itself: Antigen: not known.

The CDR3 covers 18 residues. Trimming took off 2 bases at V and 0 bases at J, with 17 bases between the two ends. Germline lookup yields CDR1 LNHNV and CDR2 YYDKDF (reference sequence). Authors' data handling: After removing out-of-frame reads, over 2 million distinct TCRbeta sequences remained. Sequenced by immunoSEQ multiplex PCR; TCRdb stores in-frame clones only, minus some. V and J calls and clone size follow that table, whereas D and trimming were derived from the DNA. This table has about 44,000 clones, 79% appearing once. The sort gate was single viable CD3+CD4+CD8-CD45RO+ cells for memory CD4+ T cells. The study's findings and limits: Repertoires predicted CMV serostatus with median bootstrapped AUC of about 0.96. CD4+ memory repertoires contained about 40% of the roughly 160 reported CMV TCRbeta sequences.

The clonotype was recovered from an adult in good health and CMV-seronegative. The J gene is TRBJ1-5, the V gene TRBV15; D remains ambiguous. Sequenced input: memory CD4+ T cells from blood. The CDR3 loop reads CATSRPWEGPYSNQPQHF. DNA of the CDR3: TGTGCCACCAGCAGACCGTGGGAGGGCCCCTATAGCAATCAGCCCCAGCATTTT.